The 23 T cell receptor beta chains reported below all come from one sample, sequenced in a study of cytomegalovirus exposure and HLA in healthy donors. Both 60 Vbeta primers and 13 Jbeta primers went into the PCR. Repertoires were generated with immunoSEQ multiplex PCR, while TCRdb's copy carries only in-frame clones and drops some. The sample has 200,000 to 250,000 clones, over 70% seen once. The sequenced sample was PBMCs. Receptors originate from a woman aged 60-70 years in good health and CMV-seropositive.

This chain connects TRBV5-3 to TRBJ1-5, with D unclear. TRBV5-3 is labeled an ORF, and its function is uncertain. The CDR3 totals 9 residues. With 7 bases removed from V and 12 bases from J, the gap between germline ends came to 8 bases. The CDR3 nucleotides read TGTGCCAGAGAGTATTGCCAGCATTTT. Amino acids: CAREYCQHF.

The table lists this clone with a count of one. V is TRBV6-6 and J is TRBJ2-5; maybe TRBD1 (5 bases). Near its end, the DNA agrees better with TRBJ2-7, so the J call may be wrong. Germline V gene sequence: CDR1 MNHNY, CDR2 SVGAGI (reference sequence). The CDR3 has 13 residues. CDR3: CASSYSQGYEQYF. Written as DNA, the CDR3 is TGTGCCAGCAGTTATTCCCAGGGATACGAGCAGTACTTC.

The chain joins TRBV5-5 to TRBJ2-1; D gene unclear. The CDR3 contains 14 residues. V was pared by 3 bases and J by 5 bases, with 12 bases between. Germline V gene data show CDR1 as SGHKS and CDR2 as YYEKEE (reference sequence). CDR3 in amino acids: CASSWSELNNEQFF. For the CDR3, the DNA is TGTGCCAGCAGCTGGAGCGAACTAAACAATGAGCAGTTCTTC. Filled out from reference TRBV5-5 and TRBJ2-1, the complete variable domain reads DAGVTQSPTHLIKTRGQQVTLRCSPISGHKSVSWYQQVLGQGPQFIFQYYEKEERGRGNFPDRFSARQFPNYSSELNVNALLLGDSALYLCASSWSELNNEQFFGPGTRLTVL.

This chain joins TRBV11-2 and TRBJ1-1, with D perhaps TRBD1 (5 bases). The CDR3 has 13 amino acids. CDR1 and CDR2 from the germline V gene are SGHAT and FQNNGV. V dropped 0 bases and J dropped 5 bases, with 7 bases sitting between them. CDR3 sequence: CASSLEGGTEAFF. DNA of the CDR3: TGTGCCAGCAGCTTAGAGGGGGGGACTGAAGCTTTCTTT.

To note about this clone: An end of the junction does not agree with germline; a read error may underlie this. Here the CDR3 DNA reads TGCGCCACCGCTCTAGCGGGGTACACAGATACGCAGTATTTT. This encodes CATALAGYTDTQYF. The chain combines TRBV6-1 with TRBJ2-3, with 9 bases aligning to TRBD2. CDR3 size: 14 residues. The germline V gene has CDR1 MNHNS and CDR2 SASEGT.

The chain employs TRBV5-4 and TRBJ2-2; TRBD2 matches at 7 bases. Germline V gene sequence: CDR1 SGHNT, CDR2 YYREEE (reference sequence). This CDR3 spans 17 amino acids. Losses at the gene ends were 1 base for V and 2 bases for J; bases not matched to a gene: 8. The CDR3 coding sequence is TGTGCCAGCAGCTTGCAAGGGCTAGCGGACAACACCGGGGAGCTGTTTTTT. It specifies CASSLQGLADNTGELFF.

The gene calls are TRBV19 and TRBJ1-5; D unresolved. V was shortened by 3 bases and J by 3 bases, with 9 bases between the two germline ends. Germline-derived CDR1 and CDR2 are LNHDA and SQIVND (reference sequence). The CDR3 is made up of 14 amino acids. CDR3 in DNA: TGTGCCAGTAGTATTGCCCAGGCCAATCAGCCCCAGCATTTT. It yields the protein CASSIAQANQPQHF.

The CDR3 region has the DNA TGTGCCAGCAGCGTAGCCCCGGGAGTTGGCTACGAGCAGTACTTC. This encodes CASSVAPGVGYEQYF. This chain connects TRBV9 to TRBJ2-7, with D possibly matching TRBD2 (6 bases). This CDR3 region has 15 residues. Germline CDR1 SGDLS, CDR2 YYNGEE. With 0 bases removed from V and 3 bases from J, the gap between germline ends came to 13 bases.

This chain uses TRBV5-1 with TRBJ1-5; TRBD1 aligns across 8 bases. V shed 0 bases, J shed 7 bases, and the junction held 6 bases outside the gene matches. CDR3 size: 15 residues. CDR1 is SGHRS and CDR2 is YFSETQ in the germline V gene. CDR3: CASSLGTGLRQPQHF. The CDR3 DNA follows: TGCGCCAGCAGCTTGGGGACAGGGTTACGCCAGCCCCAGCATTTT. Full variable domain (remainder filled in from reference TRBV5-1 and TRBJ1-5): KAGVTQTPRYLIKTRGQQVTLSCSPISGHRSVSWYQQTPGQGLQFLFEYFSETQRNKGNFPGRFSGRQFSNSRSEMNVSTLELGDSALYLCASSLGTGLRQPQHFGDGTRLSIL.

The chain employs TRBV4-2 and TRBJ2-4; 7 nucleotides line up with TRBD1. This CDR3 spans 14 amino acids. Germline V gene data show CDR1 as LGHNA and CDR2 as YNFKEQ. V shed 3 bases and J 9 bases; nucleotides not matched to a gene: 8. The CDR3 spells CASSQGQQRGIQYF. In DNA form, the CDR3 reads TGTGCCAGCAGCCAGGGACAGCAAAGAGGCATTCAGTACTTC.

This chain uses TRBV10-2 with TRBJ2-5; TRBD1 matches at 7 bases. With 6 bases clipped from V and 0 bases from J, the junction kept 1 base outside the gene matches. Per germline, CDR1 WSHSY and CDR2 SAAADI. The CDR3 length is 13 residues. The CDR3 region is CASRGQYQETQYF. CDR3 sequence (DNA): TGCGCCAGCAGGGGACAGTACCAAGAGACCCAGTACTTC.

V gene TRBV6-6 combines with J gene TRBJ2-7, with 10 bases fitting TRBD1. V lost 5 bases, J lost 4 bases, and 11 bases stayed unmatched. This CDR3 has 16 amino acids. Per germline, CDR1 MNHNY and CDR2 SVGAGI (reference sequence). CDR3 sequence (DNA): TGTGCCAGCAGTCCGCCGGGACAGGGGACCACTTACGAGCAGTACTTC. Protein sequence: CASSPPGQGTTYEQYF.

The chain carries TRBV2 and TRBJ2-7; 8 bases align to TRBD2. Trimming took 7 bases from V and 2 from J; bases not matched to a gene: 1. Per germline, CDR1 SNHLY and CDR2 FYNNEI. The CDR3 is made up of 12 amino acids. The CDR3, as DNA: TGTGCCAGCAAGGGACTAGCCTACGAGCAGTACTTC. It codes for CASKGLAYEQYF.

The V call is TRBV9, the J call TRBJ2-2; 13 nucleotides align to TRBD2. The germline V gene encodes CDR1 SGDLS and CDR2 YYNGEE. Trimming removed 1 base from V and 4 bases from J; junction bases left unmatched: 4. CDR3 length equals 17 residues. The CDR3, as DNA: TGTGCCAGCAGCGTACAAACTAGCGGGAGGGCCACCGGGGAGCTGTTTTTT. Translation gives CASSVQTSGRATGELFF.

This CDR3 is CAISDGQGLEAQHF. In DNA, the CDR3 is TGTGCCATCAGTGATGGACAGGGGCTCGAGGCCCAGCATTTT. The chain combines TRBV10-3 with TRBJ1-5, with TRBD1 matching 9 bases. V shed 3 bases and J 11 bases; nucleotides not matched to a gene: 8. The CDR3 loop spans 14 amino acids. The germline V gene has CDR1 ENHRY and CDR2 SYGVKD.

This clone has just a few counts. This rearrangement joins TRBV4-1 to TRBJ2-3; 15 bases are a match to TRBD2. The CDR3 is 16 amino acids. The V gene end was trimmed by 6 bases and the J gene end by 7 bases; junction bases not matched to a gene: 8. The germline CDR1 and CDR2 sequences are MGHRA and YSYEKL. In DNA form, the CDR3 reads TGCGCCAGCAGACGCGAAGGACTAGCGGGAGGGTATACGCAGTATTTT. Translated: CASRREGLAGGYTQYF.

V usage is TRBV4-1 and J usage is TRBJ2-1; maybe TRBD2 (6 bases). Germline CDR1 MGHRA, CDR2 YSYEKL. This CDR3 spans 15 amino acids. Trimming removed 1 base at V and 4 bases at J, with 11 bases between. This CDR3 is CASSQGLANYNEQFF. The CDR3 bases are TGCGCCAGCAGCCAAGGGCTAGCGAATTACAATGAGCAGTTCTTC.

The V and J genes are TRBV9 and TRBJ2-1, with D possibly matching TRBD2 (6 bases). Germline V gene lookup returns CDR1 SGDLS and CDR2 YYNGEE. With 4 bases removed from V and 10 bases from J, the gap between germline ends came to 15 bases. There are 13 residues in the CDR3. The CDR3 sequence: CASSPLPSEEQFF. Here the CDR3 DNA reads TGTGCCAGCAGCCCGCTCCCTAGCGAGGAGCAGTTCTTC.

This chain connects TRBV9 to TRBJ1-2; TRBD1 matches 10 bases. With 4 bases clipped from V and 6 bases from J, the junction kept 6 bases outside the gene matches. The CDR3 has 14 residues. Germline CDR1 SGDLS, CDR2 YYNGEE. The CDR3 loop reads CASSTGQGKDGYTF. In DNA form, the CDR3 reads TGTGCCAGCAGCACGGGACAGGGGAAGGATGGCTACACCTTC.

V is TRBV19 and J is TRBJ2-1, with 7 bases lining up with TRBD2. There are 16 residues in the CDR3. V gave up 5 bases and J gave up 0 bases; unmatched junction bases: 7. The germline V gene encodes CDR1 LNHDA and CDR2 SQIVND (reference sequence). The CDR3 loop is CASSSRDYSSYNEQFF. The DNA of the CDR3 is TGTGCCAGTAGTTCCCGGGACTACAGCTCCTACAATGAGCAGTTCTTC.

In DNA, the CDR3 is TGTGCCACCAGCAGAGATATTGACAACTACCAAGAGACCCAGTACTTC. It specifies CATSRDIDNYQETQYF. V and J are TRBV15 and TRBJ2-5; D is uncertain. The V gene lost 0 bases and the J gene lost 0 bases, with 11 bases spanning the gap. Per germline, CDR1 LNHNV and CDR2 YYDKDF (reference sequence). The CDR3 runs 16 residues.

The V call is TRBV7-9, the J call TRBJ1-2; perhaps TRBD1 as D (6 bases). The CDR3 is 13 residues long. Deletions cut 3 bases from V and 3 bases from J, with 8 bases between. Germline V lookup: CDR1 SEHNR, CDR2 FQNEAQ (reference sequence). The CDR3, as DNA: TGTGCCAGCAGCTTCGAGGGGGACTATGGCTACACCTTC. Encoded protein: CASSFEGDYGYTF.

The chain joins TRBV11-2 to TRBJ1-3, with TRBD1 as a possible D gene (6 bases). Trimming cost V 6 bases and J 14 bases, with 14 bases left between them. From germline, CDR1 is SGHAT and CDR2 FQNNGV. The CDR3 totals 11 residues. The CDR3: CASRLQGLVYF. The DNA for the CDR3 is TGTGCCAGCAGATTACAGGGATTAGTATATTTT.